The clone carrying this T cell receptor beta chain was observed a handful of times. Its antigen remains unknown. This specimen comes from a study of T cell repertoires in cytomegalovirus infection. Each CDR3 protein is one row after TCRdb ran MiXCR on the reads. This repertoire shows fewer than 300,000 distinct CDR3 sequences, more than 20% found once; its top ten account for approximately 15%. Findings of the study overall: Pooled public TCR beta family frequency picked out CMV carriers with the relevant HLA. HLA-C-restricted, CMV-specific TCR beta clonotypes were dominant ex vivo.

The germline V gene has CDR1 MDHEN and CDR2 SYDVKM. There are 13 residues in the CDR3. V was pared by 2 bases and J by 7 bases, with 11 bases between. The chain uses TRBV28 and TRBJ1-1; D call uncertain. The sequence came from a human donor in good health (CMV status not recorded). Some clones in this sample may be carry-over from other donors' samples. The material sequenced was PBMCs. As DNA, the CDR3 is TGTGCCAGCAGTTTACCCCCCCTAAATGAAGCTTTCTTT. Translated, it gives CASSLPPLNEAFF.